This T cell receptor beta chain derives from a study of cytomegalovirus exposure and HLA in healthy donors. Study-wide results and limits: The study put about 180 TCR beta chains on its list as cytomegalovirus-associated.

Concerning this clone itself: Its matching antigen is unknown.

This CDR3 contains 15 residues. Between the trimmed V and J ends, which lost 0 bases and 0 bases, there was a span of 8 bases. Germline V gene sequence: CDR1 SGDLS, CDR2 YYNGEE. A multiplex PCR was run with 60 Vbeta primers and 13 Jbeta primers. As processed by the authors: Later reanalysis found 80 million or so unique TCR beta chains, around 10 million of them shared. The data were produced by immunoSEQ multiplex PCR, yet TCRdb's version contains in-frame clones alone and is incomplete. V and J calls and clone size follow that table, whereas D and trimming were derived from the DNA. The sample records about 92,000 clones, about three quarters being singletons.

Sequencing input: PBMCs. The gene calls are TRBV9 and TRBJ2-3; the D gene is possibly TRBD2 (6 bases). This receptor was obtained from a middle-aged man in good health and CMV-seropositive. In DNA form, the CDR3 reads TGTGCCAGCAGCGTAGACAGCGGGAGCACAGATACGCAGTATTTT. Encoded protein: CASSVDSGSTDTQYF.